This T cell receptor (beta chain) was found in a study of regulatory and conventional T cells in RAG deficiency. Study-wide points: Patient subsets had shorter CDR3s; Omenn Treg-Tconv overlap exceeded 85%. Control T-cell subsets had markedly higher Shannon entropy and lower Simpson indices than RAG-deficient patients. Sorted Omenn CD25-high CD127-low cells may not be bona fide Tregs.

Of note for this clone: Its antigen is not identified.

The sorted conventional CD4+ T cells were CD25-low and CD127-high, with genomic DNA sequenced. The length of the CDR3 is 14 residues. Trimming left V 7 bases short and J 0 bases short, with 12 bases between. Germline V gene data show CDR1 as MDHEN and CDR2 as SYDVKM. Generated by immunoSEQ multiplex PCR, the TCRdb table keeps only in-frame clones and is missing some. The profile shows 45,000 or so clones, approximately 90% of them singletons. This sample was shared with a second study, whose subject was regulatory T cells. Turning to that study: The PCR used 52 TRBV and 13 TRBJ primers. Patient repertoires had restricted TRB V-J pairs and skewed V and J usage, most in Tregs.

V gene TRBV28 combines with J gene TRBJ1-1, with D maybe TRBD1 (6 bases). This clonotype was obtained from a human donor in good health. The source material was CD4+ effector T cells sorted from blood. The CDR3 loop is CASMRGWVNTEAFF. The CDR3 nucleotides read TGTGCCAGCATGAGGGGGTGGGTGAACACTGAAGCTTTCTTT.